This TCR beta chain was identified during a study of T cells in Graves' hyperthyroidism and ophthalmopathy. Study observations and caveats: Ophthalmopathy was predicted by the model a median of 6.5 months ahead of onset.

This clonotype was seen a few times. Its antigen is not known. From RNA transcripts, TCR beta CDR3 regions were amplified. TCR CDR3 regions were first amplified by RT-PCR with HTBI primers. MiXCR, applied by TCRdb to the multiplex PCR reads, yields one record per CDR3 protein. The table lists about 360,000 distinct CDR3 sequences, about 19% of them singletons. The CDR3 sequence is 14 residues long. V lost 3 bases, J lost 4 bases, and 12 bases lay in between. Diagnosis relied on clinical symptoms, serum thyroxine and TRAb, thyroid ultrasound and orbital computed tomography. The clonotype was recovered from a woman aged 18-30 years with Graves' hyperthyroidism. Material for sequencing was blood. The chain joins TRBV12-3 or TRBV12-4 to TRBJ2-5; perhaps D is TRBD1 or TRBD2 (5 bases each). The CDR3 DNA follows: TGTGCCAGCAGTTTGTTCCGGGACGGAGAGACCCAGTACTTC. Its protein product is CASSLFRDGETQYF.